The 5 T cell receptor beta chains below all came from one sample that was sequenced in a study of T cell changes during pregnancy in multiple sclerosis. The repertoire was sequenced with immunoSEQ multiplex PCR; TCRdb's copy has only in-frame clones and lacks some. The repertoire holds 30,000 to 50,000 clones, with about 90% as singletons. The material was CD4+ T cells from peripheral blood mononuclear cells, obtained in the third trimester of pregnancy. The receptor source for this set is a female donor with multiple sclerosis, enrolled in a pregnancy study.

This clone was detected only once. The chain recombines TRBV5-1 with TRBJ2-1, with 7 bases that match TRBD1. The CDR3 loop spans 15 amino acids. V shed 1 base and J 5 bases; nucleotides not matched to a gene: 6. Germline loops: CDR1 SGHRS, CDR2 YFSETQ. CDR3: CASSLITGVDNEQFF. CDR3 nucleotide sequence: TGCGCCAGCAGCTTGATAACAGGGGTGGACAATGAGCAGTTCTTC.

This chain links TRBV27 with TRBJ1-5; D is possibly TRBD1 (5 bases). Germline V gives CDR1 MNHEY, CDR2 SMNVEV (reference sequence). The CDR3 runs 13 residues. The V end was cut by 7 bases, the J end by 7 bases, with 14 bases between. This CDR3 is CASTWGLGQPQHF. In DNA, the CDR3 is TGTGCCAGCACCTGGGGACTCGGGCAGCCCCAGCATTTT.

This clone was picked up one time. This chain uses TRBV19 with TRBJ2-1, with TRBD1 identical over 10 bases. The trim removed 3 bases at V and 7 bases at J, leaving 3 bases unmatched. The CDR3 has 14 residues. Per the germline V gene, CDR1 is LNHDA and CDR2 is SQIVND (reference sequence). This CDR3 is CASSIPGQGNEQFF. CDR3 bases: TGTGCCAGTAGTATTCCGGGACAGGGGAATGAGCAGTTCTTC.

This chain's CDR3 is CASSRLGLAGEIGELFF. The CDR3 region has the DNA TGCGCCAGCAGCCGCCTGGGACTAGCGGGAGAGATCGGGGAGCTGTTTTTT. The J gene is TRBJ2-2, the V gene TRBV4-1, with 14 bases fitting TRBD2. Germline assignment: CDR1 MGHRA and CDR2 YSYEKL. CDR3 length: 17 residues. V lost 4 bases to trimming and J lost 7 bases; unmatched junction nucleotides: 8.

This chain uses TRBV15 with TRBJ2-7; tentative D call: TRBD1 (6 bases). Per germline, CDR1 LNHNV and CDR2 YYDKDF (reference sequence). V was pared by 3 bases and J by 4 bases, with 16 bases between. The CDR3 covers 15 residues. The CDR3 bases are TGTGCCACCAGCAGGGACCAGGGGTCTCCTTACGAGCAGTACTTC. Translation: CATSRDQGSPYEQYF. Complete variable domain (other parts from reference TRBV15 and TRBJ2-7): DAMVIQNPRYQVTQFGKPVTLSCSQTLNHNVMYWYQQKSSQAPKLLFHYYDKDFNNEADTPDNFQSRRPNTSFCFLDIRSPGLGDTAMYLCATSRDQGSPYEQYFGPGTRLTVT.